This T cell receptor (beta chain) was profiled in a study of blood T cell repertoires in COVID-19. Study background: From the United States, Italy and Spain came samples of acute and convalescent COVID-19. Sources were T cells, B-cell-depleted T cells, or PBMCs; the material itself was cDNA or gDNA.

In the original workflow: Nucleated cell counts were estimated from reference gene primer amplification. Clones were read by immunoSEQ multiplex PCR, and TCRdb kept only the in-frame ones, dropping some. V and J calls and clone size are as listed in that table; D and trimming were resolved from the DNA. The sample yields about 240,000 clones, roughly 80% seen once. Per germline, CDR1 MNHEY and CDR2 SVGAGI. The V and J ends lost 4 bases and 7 bases respectively, with 7 bases between them. The CDR3 runs to 11 residues. The sample consisted of peripheral blood. The chain joins TRBV6-5 to TRBJ1-2, with unresolved D. The clonotype originates from an older woman with acute or convalescent COVID-19. The CDR3 is CASSSRFGYTF. The CDR3 nucleotides are TGTGCCAGCAGTTCTAGGTTTGGCTACACCTTC.